This T cell receptor beta chain was identified in a study of T cell changes during pregnancy in multiple sclerosis. This clone has at least ten counts. J was trimmed by 4 bases and V by 2 bases; bases with no gene match: 0. The CDR3 has 14 residues. CDR1 MRHNA and CDR2 SNTAGT come from the germline V gene. Sequencing was performed with immunoSEQ multiplex PCR; in TCRdb, only in-frame clones are kept and a portion is missing. The sample holds 50,000 to 65,000 clones, around 93% seen once. The sample consisted of CD8+ T cells from peripheral blood mononuclear cells, taken in the second trimester of pregnancy. The chain couples TRBV6-4 to TRBJ1-1; 11 nucleotides align to TRBD1. The receptor was derived from a female donor with multiple sclerosis, enrolled in a pregnancy study. CDR3 in amino acids: CASSDGTGGTEAFF. The CDR3 DNA reads as TGTGCCAGCAGTGACGGGACAGGGGGCACTGAAGCTTTCTTT.